The subject of this entry is one T cell receptor beta chain. Its antigen is not identified. These data originate in a study of T cells expressing NK-cell markers. About the research overall: The authors derived TCR beta repertoires from sorted CD3+CD56+NKG2C+, CD3+CD56+NKG2C- and CD3+CD56-NKG2C+ T cells. Study-wide points: About 1.0-7.0% of CD8+ T cells in roughly six donors belonged to dominant NKG2C+ clonotypes. The CD3+CD56-NKG2C+ fraction of several donors was also led by these clonotypes.

CDR1 and CDR2 (germline): SGHNT, YENEEA. The CDR3 runs to 16 residues. It was by 5'RACE template switching with UMIs that TCR beta cDNA was made. TCRdb re-analyzed the 5' RACE reads; it lists each CDR3 protein once, without DNA. This sample's table has 150,000 to 180,000 distinct CDR3 sequences. The clonotype comes from a woman in her forties or fifties in good health. This chain joins TRBV11-3 and TRBJ2-1. Input material: blood T cells: a sorted CD56 or NKG2C T cell subset, CD4+ or CD8+ T cells, or bulk PBMC T cells (not recorded which). CDR3 region: CASSLDLRLAVSEQFF.